This T cell receptor beta chain originates from a study of blood T cell repertoires in COVID-19. Study-level information: COVID-19 samples collected from the United States, Italy and Spain covered acute and convalescent phases. Sources were T cells, B-cell-depleted T cells, or PBMCs; the material itself was cDNA or gDNA.

As handled by the study authors: The authors estimated nucleated cell counts from reference gene primer amplification. TCRdb's copy holds only in-frame clones and misses some; the assay was immunoSEQ multiplex PCR. Clonal size and the V and J genes are those of that table, whereas D and trimming came from the DNA. Of about 75,000 clones in the sample, approximately 82% are singletons; the top ten hold about a fifth. CDR1 is SGDLS, CDR2 YYNGEE, per germline. The germline V and J ends were trimmed by 0 bases and 3 bases, with 8 bases remaining between them. The CDR3 has 14 residues. The sample consisted of peripheral blood. The rearrangement links TRBV9 to TRBJ2-3, with a possible D match to TRBD2 (7 bases). The TCR sequence derives from a woman in her fifties or sixties with acute or convalescent COVID-19. This chain's CDR3 is CASSVEGGTDTQYF. The CDR3 coding sequence is TGTGCCAGCAGCGTAGAGGGGGGGACAGATACGCAGTATTTT.